These 22 T cell receptor beta chains were all obtained from the same sample, sequenced in a study of T-cell memory formation after mild COVID-19. TCRdb redid the calling of the 5' RACE reads with MiXCR, one entry per CDR3 protein. This table has about half a million distinct CDR3 sequences, 15% to 20% appearing once. Input material: PBMCs or a T cell subset sorted from them (not recorded which). The receptors were sampled from an adult woman who had mild COVID-19 (a few samples of this study predate the infection). Cell type and time point are not known.

V gene TRBV5-1 combines with J gene TRBJ2-1; 8 nucleotides agree with TRBD2. The length of the CDR3 is 14 residues. The V and J ends lost 2 bases and 5 bases, in that order; junction bases with no gene match: 3. Germline V gene lookup returns CDR1 SGHRS and CDR2 YFSETQ. This chain's CDR3 is CASSFSGLDNEQFF. The CDR3 coding sequence is TGCGCCAGCAGCTTTTCGGGACTAGACAATGAGCAGTTCTTC.

At least ten counts were recorded for this clonotype. V usage is TRBV5-1 and J usage is TRBJ2-7, with TRBD1 matching 9 bases. V shed 4 bases and J 4 bases; nucleotides not matched to a gene: 12. Germline V gene data show CDR1 as SGHRS and CDR2 as YFSETQ. The CDR3 has 16 residues. Written as DNA, the CDR3 is TGCGCCAGCAGCGGGACAGGGACCACAAGAGGGTACGAGCAGTACTTC. Translation: CASSGTGTTRGYEQYF.

This clonotype was detected ten times or more. The genes are TRBV7-9 and TRBJ2-3; no firm D call. The CDR3 is 15 amino acids. The ends were cut back, 5 bases at V and 2 bases at J, with 14 bases in the middle. The germline V gene has CDR1 SEHNR and CDR2 FQNEAQ (reference sequence). The CDR3 bases are TGTGCCAGCAGCCAATCCTCTGGGTCCACAGATACGCAGTATTTT. Encoded protein: CASSQSSGSTDTQYF.

This clonotype has at least ten counts. The chain links TRBV20-1 to TRBJ2-6; maybe TRBD1 (6 bases). CDR3 length: 16 amino acids. Between the trimmed V and J ends, which lost 3 bases and 0 bases, there was a span of 12 bases. CDR1 and CDR2 (germline): DFQATT, SNEGSKA (reference sequence). The DNA for the CDR3 is TGCAGTGCTAGCAGGGGCGGCTCCTCTGGGGCCAACGTCCTGACTTTC. It yields the protein CSASRGGSSGANVLTF.

The sample holds a few counts of this clonotype. J is TRBJ2-3 and V is TRBV30, with TRBD2 identical over 9 bases. This CDR3 is built from 14 residues. Trimming cost V 1 base and J 6 bases; bases outside gene matches: 5. Per germline, CDR1 GTSNPN and CDR2 SVGIG (reference sequence). CDR3 sequence (DNA): TGTGCCTGGAGTGGGGCTAGCGGGAAGGATACGCAGTATTTT. It translates to CAWSGASGKDTQYF.

The chain carries TRBV5-1 and TRBJ1-3; TRBD1 might be the D (6 bases). Trimming pared 4 bases from V and 4 bases from J, leaving 9 bases between. Germline V gene data show CDR1 as SGHRS and CDR2 as YFSETQ. The CDR3 spans 13 residues. The chain's CDR3 is CASSPDSGNTIYF. CDR3 DNA sequence: TGCGCCAGCAGCCCGGACAGCGGAAACACCATATATTTT.

This clonotype was recorded a few times. This rearrangement joins TRBV24-1 to TRBJ2-1; 7 bases line up with TRBD2. The CDR3 consists of 17 residues. The germline gives CDR1 KGHDR, CDR2 SFDVKD. The junction had 6 bases not matched to a gene; V was cut back by 2 bases and J by 0 bases. The CDR3 loop is CATSDSLAESSYNEQFF. Written as DNA, the CDR3 is TGTGCCACCAGTGATTCTCTAGCGGAAAGCTCCTACAATGAGCAGTTCTTC.

V and J are TRBV12-3 or TRBV12-4 and TRBJ1-5; D may be TRBD1 (5 bases). This CDR3 has 15 residues. Trimming removed 6 bases at V and 7 bases at J, with 19 bases between. The CDR3 is CASSQDGGIGQPQHF. The CDR3 nucleotides are TGTGCCAGCAGCCAGGATGGGGGAATAGGGCAGCCCCAGCATTTT.

This chain uses TRBV7-9 with TRBJ2-5; D tentatively fits TRBD1 or TRBD2 (6 bases each). CDR1 SEHNR and CDR2 FQNEAQ come from the germline V gene (reference sequence). The CDR3 spans 16 residues. V lost 5 bases and J lost 2, with 18 bases in between. CDR3 sequence reads: CASSLGPRGQQETQYF. CDR3 DNA sequence: TGTGCCAGCAGCCTAGGGCCACGGGGGCAACAAGAGACCCAGTACTTC.

The chain joins TRBV24-1 to TRBJ2-3, with D perhaps matching TRBD2 (6 bases). The ends were cut back, 7 bases at V and 6 bases at J, with 7 bases in the middle. Germline CDR1 reads KGHDR; CDR2 reads SFDVKD. The CDR3 covers 11 residues. This chain's CDR3 is CATSAGDTQYF. The CDR3 DNA reads TGTGCCACCAGCGCGGGGGATACGCAGTATTTT.

The chain has TRBV7-6 and TRBJ2-5, with TRBD2 matching over 7 bases. Losses at the gene ends were 0 bases for V and 5 bases for J; bases not matched to a gene: 12. There are 17 residues in the CDR3. CDR1 is SGHVS and CDR2 is FNYEAQ in the germline V gene. CDR3 region: CASSLAGGLLPGETQYF. DNA of the CDR3: TGTGCCAGCAGCTTAGCTGGGGGACTACTCCCAGGGGAGACCCAGTACTTC.

V and J are TRBV6-2 or TRBV6-3 and TRBJ2-7, with D perhaps matching TRBD1 (7 bases). Germline V lookup: CDR1 MNHEY, CDR2 SVGEGT. The CDR3 runs 13 residues. V lost 6 bases to trimming and J lost 7 bases, with 16 bases between them. CDR3 loop: CASRGGGTGEQYF. CDR3 DNA: TGTGCCAGCAGAGGGGGCGGGACCGGGGAGCAGTACTTC.

In its sample, this clonotype was seen a few times. This chain uses TRBV4-3 with TRBJ2-4; D is possibly TRBD2 (5 bases). This CDR3 spans 13 amino acids. Germline V lookup: CDR1 LGHNA, CDR2 YSLEER. Trimming pared 0 bases from V and 9 bases from J, leaving 9 bases between. The CDR3 is CASSQDGGSIQYF. In DNA form, the CDR3 reads TGCGCCAGCAGCCAAGACGGTGGGAGCATTCAGTACTTC.

This clonotype has only one observation. CDR3 in amino acids: CASRKGQLRGYTF. CDR3 nucleotide sequence: TGTGCCAGCAGAAAAGGACAGCTCCGTGGCTACACCTTC. The chain has TRBV12-3 or TRBV12-4 and TRBJ1-2, with a possible D match to TRBD1 (6 bases). The CDR3 runs to 13 residues. V was cut by 6 bases and J by 7 bases, with 15 bases left in between.

This clonotype has only a few counts. The chain employs TRBV21-1 and TRBJ2-2; the listed D gene, TRBD1, was not tested against the DNA. TRBV21-1 is a recognized pseudogene. The CDR3 length is 12 residues. For the CDR3, the DNA is TGTGCCAGCAGGAACAGGCGGCGGGAGCTGTTTTTT. Amino acid sequence: CASRNRRRELFF.

This clonotype was seen a handful of times. The gene calls are TRBV6-1 and TRBJ1-4, with unresolved D. The V gene lost 6 bases and the J gene lost 0 bases, with 5 bases spanning the gap. From germline, CDR1 is MNHNS and CDR2 SASEGT. The CDR3 is 13 residues long. In DNA form, the CDR3 reads TGTGCCAGCAGAGCTACAACTAATGAAAAACTGTTTTTT. Protein: CASRATTNEKLFF.

J is TRBJ1-1 and V is TRBV10-3; TRBD1 is a possible D gene (5 bases). V lost 10 bases to trimming and J lost 0 bases, with 12 bases between them. The CDR3 spans 13 residues. Germline CDR1 is ENHRY and CDR2 is SYGVKD. The DNA of the CDR3 is TGTGCCACGGGGGGAACAATGAACACTGAAGCTTTCTTT. Protein sequence: CATGGTMNTEAFF.

J is TRBJ1-1 and V is TRBV29-1; D is ambiguous. Germline values: CDR1 SQVTM, CDR2 ANQGSEA. CDR3 size: 11 residues. Trimming took 6 bases from V and 1 from J, leaving 6 bases between them. This CDR3 reads CSVPENTEAFF. The CDR3, as DNA: TGCAGCGTGCCAGAGAACACTGAAGCTTTCTTT.

This clonotype appeared a few times. V gene TRBV5-1 combines with J gene TRBJ2-1; 14 bases are shared with TRBD2. Germline CDR1 is SGHRS and CDR2 is YFSETQ. With 0 bases clipped from V and 6 bases from J, the junction kept 8 bases outside the gene matches. The CDR3 covers 18 residues. The CDR3 loop reads CASSLGPSTSGGGNEQFF. CDR3 DNA sequence: TGCGCCAGCAGCTTGGGCCCCTCGACTAGCGGGGGGGGCAATGAGCAGTTCTTC.

The chain combines TRBV7-6 with TRBJ2-3, with TRBD1 as a possible D gene (5 bases). The CDR3 runs to 15 residues. Per germline, CDR1 SGHVS and CDR2 FNYEAQ. V was clipped by 2 bases and J by 2 bases, with 11 bases between them. CDR3 sequence (DNA): TGTGCCAGCAGCTTACACAGGACAAACACAGATACGCAGTATTTT. Amino acids: CASSLHRTNTDTQYF.

This clonotype was observed a few times. The chain employs TRBV20-1 and TRBJ1-6; D remains unclear. Trimming cost V 5 bases and J 0 bases, with 8 bases left between them. The CDR3 has 14 residues. Germline lookup yields CDR1 DFQATT and CDR2 SNEGSKA (reference sequence). CDR3 sequence (DNA): TGCAGTGCTTACCAGAGCTCCTATAATTCACCCCTCCACTTT. Protein product: CSAYQSSYNSPLHF.

In this sample, this clonotype turned up once. The chain employs TRBV2 and TRBJ2-3, with 7 bases identical to TRBD2. The CDR3 consists of 18 residues. V dropped 6 bases and J dropped 6; count of bases not matched to a gene: 21. CDR1 and CDR2 from the germline V gene are SNHLY and FYNNEI. The CDR3 DNA sequence: TGTGCCAGCAGCGTGAGACGAGCGGGGAGGCCAGATGGGGATACGCAGTATTTT. Translating gives CASSVRRAGRPDGDTQYF. Combining the CDR3 with reference TRBV2 and TRBJ2-3 gives the whole variable domain EPEVTQTPSHQVTQMGQEVILRCVPISNHLYFYWYRQILGQKVEFLVSFYNNEISEKSEIFDDQFSVERPDGSNFTLKIRSTKLEDSAMYFCASSVRRAGRPDGDTQYFGPGTRLTVL.